This T cell receptor beta chain was sequenced for a study of blood T cell repertoires in COVID-19. TCRdb keeps only in-frame clones here, not all; method: immunoSEQ multiplex PCR. The sample lists roughly 250,000 clones, approximately 84% occurring once. Trimming removed 0 bases from V and 1 base from J, with 8 bases in between. The CDR3 length is 14 residues. Looked up from germline, CDR1 is SGHNT and CDR2 is YYREEE (reference sequence). This chain links TRBV5-4 with TRBJ2-7, with D perhaps matching TRBD1 (5 bases). The sequence came from a human donor in a cohort sampled during active COVID-19. Source material: peripheral blood. Here the CDR3 DNA reads TGTGCCAGCAGCTTGGGAGACAGTTCCTACGAGCAGTACTTC. Amino acids: CASSLGDSSYEQYF. Drawing the rest from reference TRBV5-4 and TRBJ2-7, the complete variable domain is ETGVTQSPTHLIKTRGQQVTLRCSSQSGHNTVSWYQQALGQGPQFIFQYYREEENGRGNFPPRFSGLQFPNYSSELNVNALELDDSALYLCASSLGDSSYEQYFGPGTRLTVT.